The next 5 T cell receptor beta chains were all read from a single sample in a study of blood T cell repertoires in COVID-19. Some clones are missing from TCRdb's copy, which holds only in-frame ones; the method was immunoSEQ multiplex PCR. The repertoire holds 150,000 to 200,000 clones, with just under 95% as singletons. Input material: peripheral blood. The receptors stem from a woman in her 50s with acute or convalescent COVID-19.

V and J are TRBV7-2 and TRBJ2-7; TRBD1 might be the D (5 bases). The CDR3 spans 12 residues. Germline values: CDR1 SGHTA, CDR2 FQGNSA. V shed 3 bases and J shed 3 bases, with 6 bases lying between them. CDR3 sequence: CASSFDSYEQYF. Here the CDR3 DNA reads TGTGCCAGCAGCTTCGACAGCTACGAGCAGTACTTC.

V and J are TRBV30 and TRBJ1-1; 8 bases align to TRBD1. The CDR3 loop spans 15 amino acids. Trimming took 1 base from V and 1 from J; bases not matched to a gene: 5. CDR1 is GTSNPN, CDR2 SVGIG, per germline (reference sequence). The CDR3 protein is CAWSADRGANTEAFF. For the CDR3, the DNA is TGTGCCTGGAGTGCCGACAGGGGTGCGAACACTGAAGCTTTCTTT.

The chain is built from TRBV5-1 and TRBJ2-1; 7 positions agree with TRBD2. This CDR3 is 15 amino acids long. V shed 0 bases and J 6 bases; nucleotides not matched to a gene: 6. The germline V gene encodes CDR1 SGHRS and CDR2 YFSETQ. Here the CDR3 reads CASSLAPGGANEQFF. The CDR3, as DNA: TGCGCCAGCAGCTTGGCCCCGGGGGGAGCCAATGAGCAGTTCTTC. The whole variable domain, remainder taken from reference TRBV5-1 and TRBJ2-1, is KAGVTQTPRYLIKTRGQQVTLSCSPISGHRSVSWYQQTPGQGLQFLFEYFSETQRNKGNFPGRFSGRQFSNSRSEMNVSTLELGDSALYLCASSLAPGGANEQFFGPGTRLTVL.

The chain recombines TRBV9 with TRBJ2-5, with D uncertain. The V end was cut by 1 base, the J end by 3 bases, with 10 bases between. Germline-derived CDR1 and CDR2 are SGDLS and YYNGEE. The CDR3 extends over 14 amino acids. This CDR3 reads CASSVTPNEETQYF. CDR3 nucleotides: TGTGCCAGCAGCGTAACCCCTAACGAAGAGACCCAGTACTTC.

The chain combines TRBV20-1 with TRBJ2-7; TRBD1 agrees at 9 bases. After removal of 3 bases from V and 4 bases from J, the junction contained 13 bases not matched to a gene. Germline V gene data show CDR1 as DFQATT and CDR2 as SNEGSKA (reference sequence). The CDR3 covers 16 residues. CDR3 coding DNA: TGCAGTGCTAGTTTATTCGGACGGGACAGGGCTTACGAGCAGTACTTC. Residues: CSASLFGRDRAYEQYF.